These 10 T cell receptor beta chains originate from one sample sequenced in a study of response to subunit inactivated influenza vaccine. TCRdb passed the RT-PCR reads through MiXCR, listing each CDR3 protein once. This sample yields more than 600,000 distinct CDR3 sequences, of which 15% to 20% are seen a single time; approximately 10% belongs to the top ten. Sequencing used PBMCs from blood, obtained 5 days after vaccination. These receptors were collected from a man in his fifties who received an inactivated influenza vaccine.

The chain uses TRBV20-1 and TRBJ1-2, with D tentatively TRBD1 (5 bases). This CDR3 comprises 15 residues. V lost 0 bases and J 4 bases, leaving 15 bases between the germline ends. Germline V CDR1 and CDR2: DFQATT, SNEGSKA (reference sequence). The CDR3 coding sequence is TGCAGTGCTAGAGACAGGGTCCGGCGAAGCTATGGCTACACCTTC. Its protein is CSARDRVRRSYGYTF.

This clonotype was recorded a few times. This sequence joins TRBV6-1 and TRBJ2-1, with a tentative D call TRBD1 (7 bases). CDR3 length: 17 residues. CDR1 is MNHNS, CDR2 SASEGT, per germline. V was cut by 6 bases and J by 0 bases, with 18 bases left in between. The CDR3 loop is CASRQPGGISSYNEQFF. CDR3 DNA sequence: TGTGCCAGCAGACAACCAGGGGGGATTAGCTCCTACAATGAGCAGTTCTTC.

The CDR3 bases are TGTGCCAGCAGCCAAGATCCTGCCGAGTCGGATACGCAGTATTTT. Its translation: CASSQDPAESDTQYF. The genes are TRBV4-2 and TRBJ2-3; D is unresolved. V dropped 0 bases and J dropped 6 bases, with 13 bases sitting between them. The CDR3 sequence is 15 residues long. Germline V lookup: CDR1 LGHNA, CDR2 YNFKEQ.

The chain has TRBV4-1 and TRBJ1-1; D is perhaps TRBD1 (5 bases). The V end was cut by 4 bases, the J end by 0 bases, with 12 bases between. The CDR3 length is 15 residues. Germline CDR1 MGHRA, CDR2 YSYEKL. CDR3 residues: CASSPGRDVNTEAFF. DNA of the CDR3: TGCGCCAGCAGCCCGGGCAGGGACGTGAACACTGAAGCTTTCTTT.

The table lists this clonotype with many counts. The chain has TRBV25-1 and TRBJ1-3; no firm D call. This CDR3 has 12 amino acids. Trimming stripped 7 bases from V and 2 bases from J, with 6 bases between. Germline loops: CDR1 MGHDK, CDR2 SYGVNS. The CDR3 protein is CASTAAGNTIYF. CDR3 DNA: TGTGCCAGCACTGCCGCTGGAAACACCATATATTTT.

The chain combines TRBV5-8 with TRBJ1-2; the D gene is possibly TRBD1 (6 bases). The CDR3 is 15 residues long. Germline V gene lookup returns CDR1 SGHTS and CDR2 YDEGEE. Trimming removed 1 base at V and 2 bases at J, with 12 bases between. The CDR3, as DNA: TGTGCCAGCAGCTTGCGGGGGGGCAAAAACTATGGCTACACCTTC. Translation gives CASSLRGGKNYGYTF.

This clonotype was picked up one time. The chain couples TRBV7-3 to TRBJ2-7, with 9 nucleotides matching TRBD2. V lost 2 bases to trimming and J lost 3 bases; unmatched junction nucleotides: 5. The CDR3 contains 15 residues. The germline gives CDR1 SGHTA, CDR2 FQGTGA. The CDR3 is CASSLQAGGNYEQYF. The CDR3 bases are TGTGCCAGCAGCTTACAAGCGGGAGGAAACTACGAGCAGTACTTC.

This clonotype occurred many times. The chain has TRBV3-1 and TRBJ1-1; 10 nucleotides line up with TRBD1. The germline V gene has CDR1 LGHDT and CDR2 YNNKEL (reference sequence). The V and J ends lost 4 bases and 4 bases, in that order; junction bases with no gene match: 9. This CDR3 contains 16 residues. CDR3 nucleotide sequence: TGTGCCAGCAGCCTCCAACCGGGACAGGGGAGCACTGAAGCTTTCTTT. It translates to CASSLQPGQGSTEAFF.

This chain links TRBV20-1 with TRBJ1-5; 7 nucleotides agree with TRBD1. Germline loops: CDR1 DFQATT, CDR2 SNEGSKA (reference sequence). V lost 3 bases, J lost 3 bases, and 5 bases stayed unmatched. The CDR3 extends over 14 amino acids. The CDR3 sequence: CSARTGTVNQPQHF. For the CDR3, the DNA is TGCAGTGCTAGGACCGGGACAGTCAATCAGCCCCAGCATTTT.

This clonotype was picked up a small number of times. The chain combines TRBV12-3 or TRBV12-4 with TRBJ1-6, with 9 bases lining up with TRBD1. The CDR3 spans 15 residues. The junction had 5 bases not matched to a gene; V was cut back by 1 base and J by 10 bases. CDR3 sequence: CASSLGGTGRSPLHF. The CDR3 nucleotides read TGTGCCAGCAGTTTAGGAGGGACAGGGCGCTCACCCCTCCACTTT.